This is a list of T cell receptor beta chains from one sample in a study of regulatory T cells in long-lasting Graves disease. Using its own MiXCR run on the multiplex PCR reads, TCRdb lists one record per CDR3 protein. Counted here are about 660,000 distinct CDR3 sequences, about 30% occurring once; the ten biggest clones make up under 55%. Sequencing was performed on peripheral blood mononuclear cells (PBMCs), taken when the disease was refractory, from a patient treated with antithyroid drugs. These receptors were taken from a female donor with Graves disease. The CDR3 runs from the conserved cysteine through the conserved F or W. The D gene is left open where the match is weak. Rows may omit the clone size; those that give it use once, few, many or a size class.

d_gene: TRBD2
j_gene: TRBJ2-2
abundance: NA
v_gene: TRBV6-1
CDR3nt: TGTGCCAGCAGTGGAGGGACTAGCGGGAGAGGGACCGGGGAGCTGTTTTTT
CDR3aa: CASSGGTSGRGTGELFF

d_gene: NA
j_gene: TRBJ2-5
abundance: NA
v_gene: TRBV10-3
CDR3nt: TGTGCCATCAGTCAGGGGGGACAGTCCCAAGAGACCCAGTACTTC
CDR3aa: CAISQGGQSQETQYF

d_gene: NA
j_gene: TRBJ1-2
abundance: few
v_gene: TRBV27
CDR3nt: TGTGCCAGCAGTGACGACTTTGAGGCGTCCTATGGCTACACCTTC
CDR3aa: CASSDDFEASYGYTF

d_gene: TRBD1
j_gene: TRBJ2-7
abundance: many
v_gene: TRBV7-6
CDR3nt: TGTGCCAGCAGCTTCGACAGGGGTTGGGACGAGCAGTACTTC
CDR3aa: CASSFDRGWDEQYF

d_gene: TRBD2
j_gene: TRBJ2-1
abundance: few
v_gene: TRBV24-1
CDR3nt: TGTGCCACCAGTGACTCCGGGACTAGCTCCTACAATGAGCAGTTCTTC
CDR3aa: CATSDSGTSSYNEQFF

d_gene: TRBD1
j_gene: TRBJ1-1
abundance: many
v_gene: TRBV5-1
CDR3nt: TGCGCCAGCAGGAAGGCAGGGGGAAGCACTGAAGCTTTCTTT
CDR3aa: CASRKAGGSTEAFF

d_gene: NA
j_gene: TRBJ2-5
abundance: NA
v_gene: TRBV7-6
CDR3nt: TGTGCCAGCACTCCGGGTGGATCGGGTGGGCGAAGAGAGACCCAGTACTTC
CDR3aa: CASTPGGSGGRRETQYF

d_gene: NA
j_gene: TRBJ1-4
abundance: NA
v_gene: TRBV7-9
CDR3nt: TGTGCCAGCAGCCCCCGGTATCGTGCAACTAATGAAAAACTGTTTTTT
CDR3aa: CASSPRYRATNEKLFF

d_gene: NA
j_gene: TRBJ2-7
abundance: NA
v_gene: TRBV7-9
CDR3nt: TGTGCCAGCAGCTTAGCGCGGGACTCCTCTTATCAGCAGTACTTC
CDR3aa: CASSLARDSSYQQYF

d_gene: NA
j_gene: TRBJ1-3
abundance: once
v_gene: TRBV27
CDR3nt: TGTGCCAGCAGTTTTCTGGGGGCGGGTAACACCATATATTTT
CDR3aa: CASSFLGAGNTIYF

d_gene: TRBD1
j_gene: TRBJ1-2
abundance: many
v_gene: TRBV30
CDR3nt: TGTGCCTGGAGCGGGACAGCTAACTATGGCTACACCTTC
CDR3aa: CAWSGTANYGYTF

d_gene: NA
j_gene: TRBJ1-4
abundance: NA
v_gene: TRBV15
CDR3nt: TGTGCCACCAGCAGCAGGGTGGGAACTAATGAAAAACTGTTTTTT
CDR3aa: CATSSRVGTNEKLFF

d_gene: NA
j_gene: TRBJ1-1
abundance: NA
v_gene: TRBV27
CDR3nt: TGTGCCAGCAGTTTGTCGGGGGCTTTGGTCACTGAAGCTTTCTTT
CDR3aa: CASSLSGALVTEAFF

d_gene: NA
j_gene: TRBJ2-2
abundance: few
v_gene: TRBV2
CDR3nt: TGTGCCAGCAGTGTAGTCGGGGAGCTGTTTTTT
CDR3aa: CASSVVGELFF

d_gene: TRBD1
j_gene: TRBJ2-5
abundance: few
v_gene: TRBV29-1
CDR3nt: TGCAGCGTTGTGTGGGGACAGACCCAAGAGACCCAGTACTTC
CDR3aa: CSVVWGQTQETQYF

d_gene: NA
j_gene: TRBJ1-6
abundance: NA
v_gene: TRBV7-9
CDR3nt: TGTGCCAGCAGCTTAGAAGTGGCCACTTTTGGGGATTCACCCCTCCACTTT
CDR3aa: CASSLEVATFGDSPLHF

d_gene: NA
j_gene: TRBJ1-5
abundance: once
v_gene: TRBV24-1
CDR3nt: TGTGCCACCAGTAATGGGGTGCGGCAGCCCCAGCATTTT
CDR3aa: CATSNGVRQPQHF

d_gene: NA
j_gene: TRBJ1-1
abundance: NA
v_gene: TRBV10-3
CDR3nt: TGTGCCATCAGTGAGGCGACACCGGGACGGGACACTGAAGCTTTCTTT
CDR3aa: CAISEATPGRDTEAFF

d_gene: NA
j_gene: TRBJ1-5
abundance: NA
v_gene: TRBV28
CDR3nt: TGTGCCAGCAGTTTCGGCAGCCGTCAGCCCCAGCATTTT
CDR3aa: CASSFGSRQPQHF

d_gene: TRBD1
j_gene: TRBJ2-3
abundance: NA
v_gene: TRBV20-1
CDR3nt: TGCAGTGCTAGCCCGGGACAGTCAGTAACAGATACGCAGTATTTT
CDR3aa: CSASPGQSVTDTQYF

d_gene: NA
j_gene: TRBJ1-5
abundance: NA
v_gene: TRBV6-2/TRBV6-3
CDR3nt: TGTGCCAGCAGTTACGAGGGCGAGGTTGACAATCAGCCCCAGCATTTT
CDR3aa: CASSYEGEVDNQPQHF

d_gene: NA
j_gene: TRBJ2-2
abundance: NA
v_gene: TRBV11-2
CDR3nt: TGTGCCAGCAGACCGATAGAGCAGAACACCGGGGAGCTGTTTTTT
CDR3aa: CASRPIEQNTGELFF

d_gene: NA
j_gene: TRBJ2-2
abundance: NA
v_gene: TRBV5-5
CDR3nt: TGTGCCAGCAGCTGGGGGGTGGGTCCGAACACCGGGGAGCTGTTTTTT
CDR3aa: CASSWGVGPNTGELFF

d_gene: TRBD1
j_gene: TRBJ1-3
abundance: NA
v_gene: TRBV11-2
CDR3nt: TGTGCCAGCAGCGTGACAGGGATAGGTGGAAACACCATACATTTT
CDR3aa: CASSVTGIGGNTIHF

d_gene: NA
j_gene: TRBJ1-2
abundance: few
v_gene: TRBV6-6
CDR3nt: TGTGCCAGCAGTTACTCGGGCGGCGGACTCTATGGCTACACCTTC
CDR3aa: CASSYSGGGLYGYTF

d_gene: TRBD1
j_gene: TRBJ1-1
abundance: NA
v_gene: TRBV5-1
CDR3nt: TGCGCCAGCAGCTTGGCAGACAGGGTAAGCACTGAAGCTTTCTTT
CDR3aa: CASSLADRVSTEAFF

d_gene: NA
j_gene: TRBJ1-2
abundance: NA
v_gene: TRBV3-1
CDR3nt: TGTGCCAGCAGCCAAGCGAGTGACTATGGCTACACCTTC
CDR3aa: CASSQASDYGYTF

d_gene: NA
j_gene: TRBJ2-5
abundance: few
v_gene: TRBV12-3/TRBV12-4
CDR3nt: TGTGCCAGCACCTACAGGGCAGGGGTAGGGGAGACCCAGTACTTC
CDR3aa: CASTYRAGVGETQYF

d_gene: NA
j_gene: TRBJ1-1
abundance: NA
v_gene: TRBV7-9
CDR3nt: TGTGCCAGCAGCCCAGGACAGCCGCAGATGAACACTGAAGCTTTCTTT
CDR3aa: CASSPGQPQMNTEAFF

d_gene: NA
j_gene: TRBJ1-1
abundance: NA
v_gene: TRBV27
CDR3nt: TGTGCCAGCGCTGCCCAGATGAACACTGAAGCTTTCTTT
CDR3aa: CASAAQMNTEAFF

d_gene: TRBD2
j_gene: TRBJ2-2
abundance: NA
v_gene: TRBV7-3
CDR3nt: TGTGCCAGCAGCTTGAGGAATCCGGGACTAGCGGGAGGGCCTAACACCGGGGAGCTGTTTTTT
CDR3aa: CASSLRNPGLAGGPNTGELFF

d_gene: NA
j_gene: TRBJ1-6
abundance: many
v_gene: TRBV7-9
CDR3nt: TGTGCCAGCAGCCCCCGGGAGTTGGGGAATAATTCACCCCTCCACTTT
CDR3aa: CASSPRELGNNSPLHF

d_gene: TRBD2
j_gene: TRBJ2-7
abundance: NA
v_gene: TRBV3-1
CDR3nt: TGTGCCAGCAGCGAATCGGGACTAGCGGGAGGCCTAAACGAGCAGTACTTC
CDR3aa: CASSESGLAGGLNEQYF

d_gene: NA
j_gene: TRBJ1-2
abundance: many
v_gene: TRBV2
CDR3nt: TGTGCCAGCGGTGGCGGGGGGCAGGCGGATGGCTACACCTTC
CDR3aa: CASGGGGQADGYTF

d_gene: NA
j_gene: TRBJ2-7
abundance: NA
v_gene: TRBV7-2
CDR3nt: TGTGCCAGCAGCTTAGATGAGGACGCGGGGTACGAGCAGTACTTC
CDR3aa: CASSLDEDAGYEQYF

d_gene: TRBD2
j_gene: TRBJ2-5
abundance: NA
v_gene: TRBV7-2
CDR3nt: TGTGCCAGCAGCTTAGTGGCGGGAGAGAGGACGGAGACCCAGTACTTC
CDR3aa: CASSLVAGERTETQYF

d_gene: NA
j_gene: TRBJ1-4
abundance: NA
v_gene: TRBV20-1
CDR3nt: TGCAGTGCTAAGGGGGATGGAGAAAAACTGTTTTTT
CDR3aa: CSAKGDGEKLFF

d_gene: NA
j_gene: TRBJ2-5
abundance: few
v_gene: TRBV7-3
CDR3nt: TGTGCCAGCAGCTTTGCGGGCCCTTACGAGACCCAGTACTTC
CDR3aa: CASSFAGPYETQYF

d_gene: TRBD1
j_gene: TRBJ2-7
abundance: many
v_gene: TRBV6-5
CDR3nt: TGTGCCAGCAGTTTCCCCGGGACAGGGGACGAGCAGTACTTC
CDR3aa: CASSFPGTGDEQYF

d_gene: TRBD2
j_gene: TRBJ2-2
abundance: few
v_gene: TRBV7-6
CDR3nt: TGTGCCAGCAGCCCTGACTTAACGACGTATGCTAGCGGGAGCACCGGGGAGCTGTTTTTT
CDR3aa: CASSPDLTTYASGSTGELFF

d_gene: NA
j_gene: TRBJ1-1
abundance: NA
v_gene: TRBV15
CDR3nt: TGTGCCACCAGCAGAGTAAGGGGCCGCGATGTCGAAGCTTTCTTT
CDR3aa: CATSRVRGRDVEAFF

d_gene: NA
j_gene: TRBJ1-4
abundance: few
v_gene: TRBV12-3/TRBV12-4
CDR3nt: TGTGCCAGCAGCCCCACCCCTGCTACTAATGAAAAACTGTTTTTT
CDR3aa: CASSPTPATNEKLFF

d_gene: NA
j_gene: TRBJ1-2
abundance: few
v_gene: TRBV20-1
CDR3nt: TGCAGTGCACCCGTCCGGGGGGGCTACACCTTC
CDR3aa: CSAPVRGGYTF

d_gene: NA
j_gene: TRBJ1-3
abundance: few
v_gene: TRBV12-3/TRBV12-4
CDR3nt: TGTGCCAGCACCGCTCGGGGCGTTGGAAACACCATATATTTT
CDR3aa: CASTARGVGNTIYF

d_gene: NA
j_gene: TRBJ2-7
abundance: NA
v_gene: TRBV9
CDR3nt: TGTGCCAGCAGCGTGGCGGGGGCAAGCTCCTACGAGCAGTACTTC
CDR3aa: CASSVAGASSYEQYF

d_gene: NA
j_gene: TRBJ1-5
abundance: NA
v_gene: TRBV6-1
CDR3nt: TGTGCCAGCAGTCCAAGGGGGGGGGTTAGCAATCAGCCCCAGCATTTT
CDR3aa: CASSPRGGVSNQPQHF

d_gene: NA
j_gene: TRBJ1-2
abundance: NA
v_gene: TRBV30
CDR3nt: TGTGCCTGGAGTGGCTATGGCTACACCTTC
CDR3aa: CAWSGYGYTF

d_gene: NA
j_gene: TRBJ1-2
abundance: many
v_gene: TRBV28
CDR3nt: TGTGCCAGCAGCCAGGGGCCGCCCCCGGGCTATGGCTACACCTTC
CDR3aa: CASSQGPPPGYGYTF

d_gene: TRBD1
j_gene: TRBJ1-1
abundance: NA
v_gene: TRBV5-1
CDR3nt: TGCGCCAGCAGCTCCAAACAGGGGATGAACACTGAAGCTTTCTTT
CDR3aa: CASSSKQGMNTEAFF

d_gene: TRBD2
j_gene: TRBJ2-7
abundance: NA
v_gene: TRBV12-3/TRBV12-4
CDR3nt: TGTGCCAGCAGTTTAGCGGGGCCTAGCGGGACGCCCGCCTCCTACGAGCAGTACTTC
CDR3aa: CASSLAGPSGTPASYEQYF